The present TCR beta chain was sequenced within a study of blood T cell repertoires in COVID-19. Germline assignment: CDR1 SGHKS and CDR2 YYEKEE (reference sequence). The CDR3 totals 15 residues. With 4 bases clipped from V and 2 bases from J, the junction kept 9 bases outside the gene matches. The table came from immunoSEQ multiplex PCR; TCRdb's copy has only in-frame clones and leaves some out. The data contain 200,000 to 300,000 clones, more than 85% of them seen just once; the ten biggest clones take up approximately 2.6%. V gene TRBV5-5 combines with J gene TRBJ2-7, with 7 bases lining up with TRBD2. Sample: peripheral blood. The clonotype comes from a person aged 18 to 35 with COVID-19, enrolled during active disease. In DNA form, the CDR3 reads TGTGCCAGCAGCGGGGGGGACTTGGTCACCTACGAGCAGTACTTC. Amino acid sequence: CASSGGDLVTYEQYF. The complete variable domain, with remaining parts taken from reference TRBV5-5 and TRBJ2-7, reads DAGVTQSPTHLIKTRGQQVTLRCSPISGHKSVSWYQQVLGQGPQFIFQYYEKEERGRGNFPDRFSARQFPNYSSELNVNALLLGDSALYLCASSGGDLVTYEQYFGPGTRLTVT.